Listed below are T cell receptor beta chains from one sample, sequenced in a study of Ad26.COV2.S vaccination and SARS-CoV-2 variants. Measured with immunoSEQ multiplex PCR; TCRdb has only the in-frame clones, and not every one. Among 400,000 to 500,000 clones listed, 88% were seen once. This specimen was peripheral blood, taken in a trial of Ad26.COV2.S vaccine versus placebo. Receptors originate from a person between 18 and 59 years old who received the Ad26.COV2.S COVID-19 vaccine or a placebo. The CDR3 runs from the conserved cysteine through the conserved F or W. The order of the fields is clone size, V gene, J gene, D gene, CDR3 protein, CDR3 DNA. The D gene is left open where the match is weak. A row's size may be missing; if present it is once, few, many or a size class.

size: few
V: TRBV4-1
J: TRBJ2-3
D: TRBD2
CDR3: CASSRMTSGDNTDTQYF
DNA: TGCGCCAGCAGCCGAATGACTAGCGGGGACAACACAGATACGCAGTATTTT

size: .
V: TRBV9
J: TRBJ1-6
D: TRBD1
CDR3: CASSQNPGQANSPLHF
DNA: TGTGCCAGCAGTCAGAACCCGGGACAGGCAAATTCACCCCTCCACTTT

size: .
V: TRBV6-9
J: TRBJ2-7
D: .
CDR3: CASSYSGLSYEQYF
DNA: TGTGCCAGCAGTTATTCGGGACTCTCCTACGAGCAGTACTTC

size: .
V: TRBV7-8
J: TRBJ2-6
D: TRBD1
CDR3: CASSFRDRAGANVLTF
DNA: TGTGCCAGCAGCTTCCGGGACAGGGCTGGGGCCAACGTCCTGACTTTC

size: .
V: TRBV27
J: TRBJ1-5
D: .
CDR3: CASSPDGAGLGIDQPQHF
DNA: TGTGCCAGCAGTCCAGATGGGGCAGGGTTGGGAATCGATCAGCCCCAGCATTTT

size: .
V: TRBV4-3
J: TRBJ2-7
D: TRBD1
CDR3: CASSPGQGAYEQYF
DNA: TGCGCCAGCAGCCCGGGACAGGGGGCCTACGAGCAGTACTTC

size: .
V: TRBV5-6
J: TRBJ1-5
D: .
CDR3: CASSFGGQPQHF
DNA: TGTGCCAGCAGCTTTGGTGGTCAGCCCCAGCATTTT

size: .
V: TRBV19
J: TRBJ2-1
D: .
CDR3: CASSIGDGYNEQFF
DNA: TGTGCCAGTAGTATCGGGGACGGTTACAATGAGCAGTTCTTC

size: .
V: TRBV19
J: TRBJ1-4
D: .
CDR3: CASSIGSLEKLFF
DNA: TGTGCCAGTAGTATTGGCAGTCTTGAAAAACTGTTTTTT

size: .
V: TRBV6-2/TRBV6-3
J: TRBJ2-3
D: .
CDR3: CASSYYAADTQYF
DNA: TGTGCCAGCAGTTATTATGCCGCAGATACGCAGTATTTT

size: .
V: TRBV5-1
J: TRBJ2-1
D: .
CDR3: CASSFRDRGAEQFF
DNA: TGCGCCAGCAGCTTCCGGGACCGGGGGGCTGAGCAGTTCTTC

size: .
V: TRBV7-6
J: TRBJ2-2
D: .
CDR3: CASSPTGTFGELFF
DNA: TGTGCCAGCAGTCCCACCGGGACGTTTGGGGAGCTGTTTTTT

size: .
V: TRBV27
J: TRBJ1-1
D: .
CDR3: CASSSTGFTEAFF
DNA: TGTGCCAGCAGTTCCACGGGTTTCACTGAAGCTTTCTTT

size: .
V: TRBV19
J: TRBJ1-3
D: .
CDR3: CASSIGHSGNTIYF
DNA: TGTGCCAGTAGTATTGGTCACTCTGGAAACACCATATATTTT

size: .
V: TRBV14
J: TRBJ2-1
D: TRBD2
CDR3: CASSQASGGYGEQFF
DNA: TGTGCCAGCAGCCAAGCCAGCGGGGGGTACGGGGAGCAGTTCTTC

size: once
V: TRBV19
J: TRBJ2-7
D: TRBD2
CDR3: CASGDYSEQYF
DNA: TGTGCCAGTGGGGACTATTCGGAGCAGTACTTC

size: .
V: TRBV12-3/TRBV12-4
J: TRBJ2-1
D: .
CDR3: CASSFRGNEQFF
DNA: TGTGCCAGCAGTTTCCGAGGGAATGAGCAGTTCTTC

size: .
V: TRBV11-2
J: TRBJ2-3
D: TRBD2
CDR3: CASSSVRGGQYTQYF
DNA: TGTGCCAGCAGCTCGGTGCGGGGGGGCCAATATACGCAGTATTTT

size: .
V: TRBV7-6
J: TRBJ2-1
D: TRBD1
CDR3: CASSPGGASYNEQFF
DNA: TGTGCCAGCAGTCCAGGGGGAGCCTCCTACAATGAGCAGTTCTTC

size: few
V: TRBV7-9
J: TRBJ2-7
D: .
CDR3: CASSPNTYEQYF
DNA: TGTGCCAGCAGCCCAAATACCTACGAGCAGTACTTC